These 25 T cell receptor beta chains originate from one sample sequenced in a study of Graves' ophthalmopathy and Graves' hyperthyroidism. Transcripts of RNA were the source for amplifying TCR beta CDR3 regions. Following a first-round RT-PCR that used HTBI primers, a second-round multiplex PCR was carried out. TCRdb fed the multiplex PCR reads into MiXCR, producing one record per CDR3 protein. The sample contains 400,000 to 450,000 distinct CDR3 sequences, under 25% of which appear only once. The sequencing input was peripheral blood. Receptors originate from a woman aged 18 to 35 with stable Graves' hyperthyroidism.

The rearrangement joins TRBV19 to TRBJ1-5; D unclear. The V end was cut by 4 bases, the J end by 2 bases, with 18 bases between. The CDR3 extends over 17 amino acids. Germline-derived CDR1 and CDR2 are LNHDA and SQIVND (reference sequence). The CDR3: CASSRPIQRVGNQPQHF. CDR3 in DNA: TGTGCCAGTAGTAGACCGATCCAACGGGTCGGCAATCAGCCCCAGCATTTT. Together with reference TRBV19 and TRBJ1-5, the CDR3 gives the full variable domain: DGGITQSPKYLFRKEGQNVTLSCEQNLNHDAMYWYRQDPGQGLRLIYYSQIVNDFQKGDIAEGYSVSREKKESFPLTVTSAQKNPTAFYLCASSRPIQRVGNQPQHFGDGTRLSIL.

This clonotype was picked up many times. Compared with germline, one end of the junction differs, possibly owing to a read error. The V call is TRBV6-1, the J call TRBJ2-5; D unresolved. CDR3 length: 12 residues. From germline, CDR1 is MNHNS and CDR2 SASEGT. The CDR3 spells CASGEVRETQYF. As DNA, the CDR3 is TGTGCCAGCGGTGAAGTGAGAGAGACCCAGTACTTC.

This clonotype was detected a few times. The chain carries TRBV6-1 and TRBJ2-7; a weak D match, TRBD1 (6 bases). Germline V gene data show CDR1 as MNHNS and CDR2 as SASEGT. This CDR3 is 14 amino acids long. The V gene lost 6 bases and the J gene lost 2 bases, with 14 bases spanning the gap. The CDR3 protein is CASRIQGRAYEQYF. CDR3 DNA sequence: TGTGCCAGCAGAATCCAGGGGCGAGCCTACGAGCAGTACTTC.

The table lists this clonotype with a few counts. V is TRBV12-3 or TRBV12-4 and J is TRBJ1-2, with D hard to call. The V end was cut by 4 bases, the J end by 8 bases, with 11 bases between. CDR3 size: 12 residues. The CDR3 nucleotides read TGTGCCAGCAGTTACCTGATGAGAGGCTACACCTTC. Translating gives CASSYLMRGYTF.

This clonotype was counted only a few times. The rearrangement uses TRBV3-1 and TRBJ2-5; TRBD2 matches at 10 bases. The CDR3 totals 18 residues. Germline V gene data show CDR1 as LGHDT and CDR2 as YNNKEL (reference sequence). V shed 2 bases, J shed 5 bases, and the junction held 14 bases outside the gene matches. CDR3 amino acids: CASSQRPRWPAGGETQYF. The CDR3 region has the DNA TGTGCCAGCAGCCAACGCCCCAGGTGGCCAGCGGGAGGGGAGACCCAGTACTTC.

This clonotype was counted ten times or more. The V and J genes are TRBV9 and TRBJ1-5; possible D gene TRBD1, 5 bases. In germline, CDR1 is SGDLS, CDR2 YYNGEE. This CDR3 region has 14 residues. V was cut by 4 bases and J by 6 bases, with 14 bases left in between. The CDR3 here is CASSPRDDPQPQHF. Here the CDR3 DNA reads TGTGCCAGCAGCCCCCGGGACGACCCTCAGCCCCAGCATTTT. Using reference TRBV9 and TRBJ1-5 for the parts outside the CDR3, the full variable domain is DSGVTQTPKHLITATGQRVTLRCSPRSGDLSVYWYQQSLDQGLQFLIQYYNGEERAKGNILERFSAQQFPDLHSELNLSSLELGDSALYFCASSPRDDPQPQHFGDGTRLSIL.

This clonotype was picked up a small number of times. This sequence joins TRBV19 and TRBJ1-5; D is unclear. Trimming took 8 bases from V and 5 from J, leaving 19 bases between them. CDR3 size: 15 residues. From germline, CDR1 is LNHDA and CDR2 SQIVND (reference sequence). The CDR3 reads CASQSDPRSHQPQHF. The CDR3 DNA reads TGTGCCAGTCAATCGGACCCCAGGTCCCATCAGCCCCAGCATTTT.

The CDR3 here is CASSNTGPFYGYTF. CDR3 nucleotides: TGTGCCAGCAGTAATACAGGACCTTTTTATGGCTACACCTTC. The chain employs TRBV6-1 and TRBJ1-2; maybe TRBD1 (5 bases). Germline values: CDR1 MNHNS, CDR2 SASEGT. The CDR3 loop spans 14 amino acids. The ends were cut back, 5 bases at V and 5 bases at J, with 15 bases in the middle.

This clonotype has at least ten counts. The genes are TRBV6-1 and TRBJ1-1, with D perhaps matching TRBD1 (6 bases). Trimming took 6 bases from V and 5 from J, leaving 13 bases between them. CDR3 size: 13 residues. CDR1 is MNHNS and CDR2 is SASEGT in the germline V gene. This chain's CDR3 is CASREQGYTEAFF. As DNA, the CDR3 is TGTGCCAGCAGAGAACAGGGTTATACTGAAGCTTTCTTT.

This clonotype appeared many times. The chain's CDR3 is CAWSVGTGRNGYTF. Here the CDR3 DNA reads TGTGCCTGGAGTGTCGGGACAGGGAGGAATGGCTACACCTTC. V usage is TRBV30 and J usage is TRBJ1-2, with 9 positions matching TRBD1. The trim removed 0 bases at V and 6 bases at J, leaving 5 bases unmatched. The length of the CDR3 is 14 residues. Germline assignment: CDR1 GTSNPN and CDR2 SVGIG (reference sequence).

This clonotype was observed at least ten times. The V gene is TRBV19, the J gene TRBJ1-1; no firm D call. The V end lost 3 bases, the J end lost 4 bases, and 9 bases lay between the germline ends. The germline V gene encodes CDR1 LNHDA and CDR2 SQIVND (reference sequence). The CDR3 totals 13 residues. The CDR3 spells CASSITRGTEAFF. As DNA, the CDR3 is TGTGCCAGTAGTATTACCCGGGGCACTGAAGCTTTCTTT.

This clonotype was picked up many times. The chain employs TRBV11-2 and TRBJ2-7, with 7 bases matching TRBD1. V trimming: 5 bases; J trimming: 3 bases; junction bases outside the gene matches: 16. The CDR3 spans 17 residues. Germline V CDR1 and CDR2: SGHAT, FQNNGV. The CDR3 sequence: CASSTGTADPRYYEQYF. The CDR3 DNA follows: TGTGCCAGCAGCACAGGGACAGCCGACCCAAGATACTACGAGCAGTACTTC.

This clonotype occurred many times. The CDR3 coding sequence is TGTGCCAGCAGTCGACAGGGGGATGGCTACACCTTC. Residues: CASSRQGDGYTF. This chain joins TRBV6-1 and TRBJ1-2; 9 bases match TRBD1. With V trimmed by 5 bases and J by 6 bases, 1 base remained unmatched. The CDR3 has 12 residues. The germline gives CDR1 MNHNS, CDR2 SASEGT.

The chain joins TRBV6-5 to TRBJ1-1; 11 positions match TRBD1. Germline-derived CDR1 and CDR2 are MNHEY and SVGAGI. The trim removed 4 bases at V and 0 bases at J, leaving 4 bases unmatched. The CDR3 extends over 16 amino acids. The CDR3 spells CASSSGTGGLNTEAFF. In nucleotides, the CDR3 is TGTGCCAGCAGTTCCGGGACAGGGGGACTGAACACTGAAGCTTTCTTT.

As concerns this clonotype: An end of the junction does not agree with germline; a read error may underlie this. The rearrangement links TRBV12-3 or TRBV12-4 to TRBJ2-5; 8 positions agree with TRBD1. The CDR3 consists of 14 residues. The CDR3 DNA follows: TGTGCCACCAGTGAAACAGGGGGCCAAGAGACCCAGTACTTC. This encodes CATSETGGQETQYF.

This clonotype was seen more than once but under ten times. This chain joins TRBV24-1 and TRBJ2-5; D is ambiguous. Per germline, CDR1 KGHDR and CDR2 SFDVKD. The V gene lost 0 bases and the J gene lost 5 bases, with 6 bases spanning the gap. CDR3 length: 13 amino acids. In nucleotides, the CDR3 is TGTGCCACCAGTGATTTGCAGGATGAGACCCAGTACTTC. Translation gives CATSDLQDETQYF.

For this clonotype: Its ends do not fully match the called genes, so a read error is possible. Written as DNA, the CDR3 is TGTGCCAGCAGTGAAATTACGGGACAGGGGAACACTGAAGCTTCCTTT. It yields the protein CASSEITGQGNTEASF. The V gene is TRBV6-1, the J gene TRBJ1-1; 10 bases are a match to TRBD1. The CDR3 contains 16 residues. The germline V gene encodes CDR1 MNHNS and CDR2 SASEGT.

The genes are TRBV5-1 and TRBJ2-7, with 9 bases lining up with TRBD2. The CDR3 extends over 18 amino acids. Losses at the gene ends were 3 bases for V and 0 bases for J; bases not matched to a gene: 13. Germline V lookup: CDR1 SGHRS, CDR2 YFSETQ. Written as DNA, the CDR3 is TGCGCCAGCAGCTATCTGCCCGCGGGGGGGGCCAACTCCTACGAGCAGTACTTC. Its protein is CASSYLPAGGANSYEQYF.

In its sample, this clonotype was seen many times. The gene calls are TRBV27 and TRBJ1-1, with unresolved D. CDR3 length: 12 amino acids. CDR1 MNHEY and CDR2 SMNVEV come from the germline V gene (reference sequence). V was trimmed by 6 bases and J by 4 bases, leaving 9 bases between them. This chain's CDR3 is CASRRRGTEAFF. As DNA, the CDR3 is TGTGCCAGCAGGAGGCGCGGCACTGAAGCTTTCTTT.

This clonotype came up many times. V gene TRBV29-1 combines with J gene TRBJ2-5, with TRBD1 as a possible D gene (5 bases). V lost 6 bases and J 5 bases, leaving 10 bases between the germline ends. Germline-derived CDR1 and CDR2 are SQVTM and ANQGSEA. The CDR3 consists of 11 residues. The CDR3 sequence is CSVGPGETQYF. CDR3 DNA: TGCAGCGTGGGGCCTGGGGAGACCCAGTACTTC.

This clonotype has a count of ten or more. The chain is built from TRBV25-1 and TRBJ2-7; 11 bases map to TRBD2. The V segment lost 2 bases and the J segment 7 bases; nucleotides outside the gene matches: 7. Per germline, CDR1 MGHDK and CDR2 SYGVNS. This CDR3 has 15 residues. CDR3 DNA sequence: TGTGCCAGCAGTGAACAGACTAGCGGGACGGGGGAGCAGTACTTC. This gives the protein CASSEQTSGTGEQYF.

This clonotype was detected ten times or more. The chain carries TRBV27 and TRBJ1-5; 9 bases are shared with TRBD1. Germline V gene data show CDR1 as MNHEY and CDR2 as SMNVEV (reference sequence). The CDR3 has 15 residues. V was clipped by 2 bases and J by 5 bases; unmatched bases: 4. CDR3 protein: CASSLGTGSDQPQHF. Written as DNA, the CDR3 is TGTGCCAGCAGTTTAGGGACAGGGAGTGATCAGCCCCAGCATTTT.

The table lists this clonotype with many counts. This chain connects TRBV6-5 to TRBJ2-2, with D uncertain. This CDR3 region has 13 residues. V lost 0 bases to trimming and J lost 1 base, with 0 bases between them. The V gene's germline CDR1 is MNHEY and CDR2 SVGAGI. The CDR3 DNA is TGTGCCAGCAGTTACTCGAACACCGGGGAGCTGTTTTTT. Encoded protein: CASSYSNTGELFF.

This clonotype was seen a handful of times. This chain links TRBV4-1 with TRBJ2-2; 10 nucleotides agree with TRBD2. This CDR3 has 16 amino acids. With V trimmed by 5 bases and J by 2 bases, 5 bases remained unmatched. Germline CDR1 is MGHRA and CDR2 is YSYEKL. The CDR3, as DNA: TGCGCCAGCAGCGTTAGCGGGAGGCGAAACACCGGGGAGCTGTTTTTT. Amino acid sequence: CASSVSGRRNTGELFF.

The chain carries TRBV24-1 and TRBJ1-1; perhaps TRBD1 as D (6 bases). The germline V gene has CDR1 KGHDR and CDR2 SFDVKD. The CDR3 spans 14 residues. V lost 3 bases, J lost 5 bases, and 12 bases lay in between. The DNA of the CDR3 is TGTGCCACCAGTGATAGCGGAGGGGGGACTGAAGCTTTCTTT. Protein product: CATSDSGGGTEAFF.